The clone carrying this T cell receptor (beta chain) was detected only once. Its specificity is unknown. Some clones are missing from TCRdb's copy, which holds only in-frame ones; the method was immunoSEQ multiplex PCR. In the table there are around 43,000 clones, around 80% of which are singletons. The data originate from a study of PD-1 blockade in classical Hodgkin lymphoma. Whole-study results and caveats: Unlike CD8+ TCR diversity, which did not rise significantly by C4D1, CD4+ TCR diversity did. Reports described newly diagnosed patients as having lower baseline TCR diversity than healthy donors.

Autologous stem cell transplantation was followed by relapse in every patient, and brentuximab vedotin exposure varied. Complete response, partial response or progressive disease made up the best responses. CDR3 length: 14 amino acids. The germline V gene has CDR1 SGHVS and CDR2 FQNEAQ. V lost 5 bases and J 1 base, leaving 11 bases between the germline ends. The chain is built from TRBV7-8 and TRBJ2-5, with D unclear. Specimen: peripheral blood mononuclear cells (PBMCs), collected at baseline. The receptor was derived from a human donor with classical Hodgkin lymphoma. CDR3 DNA sequence: TGTGCCAGCAGCCGCGGAAGAGCCCAAGAGACCCAGTACTTC. It encodes CASSRGRAQETQYF. Complete variable domain (other parts from reference TRBV7-8 and TRBJ2-5): GAGVSQSPRYKVAKRGQDVALRCDPISGHVSLFWYQQALGQGPEFLTYFQNEAQLDKSGLPSDRFFAERPEGSVSTLKIQRTQQEDSAVYLCASSRGRAQETQYFGPGTRLLVL.